This TCR beta chain was captured by sequencing in a study of T cell repertoires in cytomegalovirus infection. About the research overall: Signatures in public TCR beta sequences pointed to both CMV infection and matching HLA type.

The CDR3 is 18 amino acids. Per germline, CDR1 SGHVS and CDR2 FQNEAQ. The ends were cut back, 2 bases at V and 0 bases at J, with 18 bases in the middle. This clonotype was detected ten times or more. The antigen is undetermined. General observations from the study: The study identified carriers of CMV plus the relevant HLA from cumulative public TCR beta family frequency.

TCRdb reanalysed the reads using MiXCR and keeps one entry per CDR3 protein. The sample lists about a million distinct CDR3 sequences, about 33% occurring once. Sample: cultured CD8+ T cells from PBMCs, taken from culture after CMV antigen stimulation. This receptor was obtained from a human donor in good health (CMV status not recorded). Some clones in this sample may be carry-over from other donors' samples. V gene TRBV7-8 combines with J gene TRBJ2-3; D is unclear. CDR3 DNA sequence: TGTGCCAGCAGCTTACCACAAGGGCGAACGCCTAGCACAGATACGCAGTATTTT. This gives the protein CASSLPQGRTPSTDTQYF. The full variable domain, rest sourced from reference TRBV7-8 and TRBJ2-3, is GAGVSQSPRYKVAKRGQDVALRCDPISGHVSLFWYQQALGQGPEFLTYFQNEAQLDKSGLPSDRFFAERPEGSVSTLKIQRTQQEDSAVYLCASSLPQGRTPSTDTQYFGPGTRLTVL.